These T cell receptor beta chains were read from a single sample in a study of blood T cell repertoires in COVID-19. The method was immunoSEQ multiplex PCR; TCRdb's version includes in-frame clones alone and lacks a portion of them. Of under 70,000 clones detected, 88% appear once; the ten largest clones hold around 9.1%. Sample: PBMCs or T cells enriched from blood (not recorded which). The receptor set was obtained from a woman between 40 and 50 years old who had recovered from COVID-19. Both conserved end residues are part of each CDR3. A D gene is named only where the DNA matches it firmly. Clone size, where shown, is once, few, many, or a class for clones that have expanded.

clone_size: few; d_call: TRBD2; j_call: TRBJ2-3; v_call: TRBV4-1; cdr3_aa: CASSQVAGGEGGTDTQYF; cdr3_nt: TGCGCCAGCAGCCAGGTAGCGGGGGGGGAGGGAGGCACAGATACGCAGTATTTT
clone_size: few; d_call: TRBD1; j_call: TRBJ2-3; v_call: TRBV6-4; cdr3_aa: CASSDSRAGGPDTQYF; cdr3_nt: TGTGCCAGCAGTGACTCGAGGGCAGGGGGCCCAGATACGCAGTATTTT
clone_size: .; d_call: TRBD2; j_call: TRBJ2-1; v_call: TRBV7-2; cdr3_aa: CASSPKRGATNEQFF; cdr3_nt: TGTGCCAGCAGCCCAAAGCGGGGGGCCACGAATGAGCAGTTCTTC
clone_size: .; d_call: .; j_call: TRBJ1-3; v_call: TRBV7-9; cdr3_aa: CASSASTVTGNTIYF; cdr3_nt: TGTGCCAGCAGCGCTTCGACTGTGACTGGAAACACCATATATTTT
clone_size: .; d_call: TRBD2; j_call: TRBJ2-2; v_call: TRBV9; cdr3_aa: CASSLQAGVNTGELFF; cdr3_nt: TGTGCCAGCAGCCTTCAAGCGGGAGTTAACACCGGGGAGCTGTTTTTT
clone_size: .; d_call: TRBD1; j_call: TRBJ1-6; v_call: TRBV5-5; cdr3_aa: CASSATGGPNSPLHF; cdr3_nt: TGTGCCAGCAGCGCAACAGGGGGTCCCAATTCACCCCTCCACTTT
clone_size: medium-sized; d_call: .; j_call: TRBJ2-1; v_call: TRBV4-1; cdr3_aa: CASSPYRDSYNEQFF; cdr3_nt: TGCGCCAGCAGCCCATACAGGGACTCCTACAATGAGCAGTTCTTC
clone_size: .; d_call: TRBD1; j_call: TRBJ1-1; v_call: TRBV18; cdr3_aa: CASSPLTGVVNTEAFF; cdr3_nt: TGTGCCAGCTCACCACTAACAGGGGTGGTGAACACTGAAGCTTTCTTT
clone_size: .; d_call: TRBD1; j_call: TRBJ2-5; v_call: TRBV28; cdr3_aa: CASSDDRARVLYQETQYF; cdr3_nt: TGTGCCAGCAGTGACGACAGGGCCAGAGTTCTGTACCAAGAGACCCAGTACTTC
clone_size: .; d_call: .; j_call: TRBJ2-5; v_call: TRBV4-2; cdr3_aa: CASSHGLAAETQYF; cdr3_nt: TGTGCCAGCAGCCACGGGCTAGCAGCTGAGACCCAGTACTTC
clone_size: .; d_call: TRBD2; j_call: TRBJ2-7; v_call: TRBV7-9; cdr3_aa: CASSIAGAHEQYF; cdr3_nt: TGTGCCAGCAGCATAGCGGGGGCCCACGAGCAGTACTTC
clone_size: .; d_call: .; j_call: TRBJ2-3; v_call: TRBV27; cdr3_aa: CASSHLPDLPPTDTQYF; cdr3_nt: TGTGCCAGCAGCCACCTACCCGATCTCCCCCCGACAGATACGCAGTATTTT
clone_size: .; d_call: TRBD1; j_call: TRBJ1-2; v_call: TRBV18; cdr3_aa: CASSQDRGRYYGYTF; cdr3_nt: TGTGCCAGCTCTCAAGACAGGGGACGCTACTATGGCTACACCTTC
clone_size: .; d_call: .; j_call: TRBJ2-1; v_call: TRBV19; cdr3_aa: CASSMGGAPYNEQFF; cdr3_nt: TGTGCCAGTAGTATGGGGGGGGCCCCCTACAATGAGCAGTTCTTC
clone_size: .; d_call: .; j_call: TRBJ1-2; v_call: TRBV7-9; cdr3_aa: CASSPRGGAPSYTF; cdr3_nt: TGTGCCAGCAGCCCGCGAGGGGGGGCGCCTAGCTACACCTTC
clone_size: .; d_call: .; j_call: TRBJ2-1; v_call: TRBV4-1; cdr3_aa: CASSHPRDNSYNEQFF; cdr3_nt: TGCGCCAGCAGCCACCCCCGGGACAACTCCTACAATGAGCAGTTCTTC
clone_size: .; d_call: .; j_call: TRBJ2-1; v_call: TRBV2; cdr3_aa: CASSGGPSYNEQFF; cdr3_nt: TGTGCCAGCAGCGGGGGTCCCTCCTACAATGAGCAGTTCTTC
clone_size: .; d_call: .; j_call: TRBJ1-1; v_call: TRBV29-1; cdr3_aa: CSVPTRNTEAFF; cdr3_nt: TGCAGCGTCCCAACAAGAAACACTGAAGCTTTCTTT
clone_size: .; d_call: .; j_call: TRBJ1-2; v_call: TRBV7-2; cdr3_aa: CASSLVRANYGYTF; cdr3_nt: TGTGCCAGCAGCTTAGTTAGAGCTAACTATGGCTACACCTTC
clone_size: .; d_call: TRBD2; j_call: TRBJ2-2; v_call: TRBV9; cdr3_aa: CASSVGLAGNTGELFF; cdr3_nt: TGTGCCAGCAGCGTGGGACTAGCGGGAAACACCGGGGAGCTGTTTTTT
clone_size: .; d_call: .; j_call: TRBJ2-7; v_call: TRBV19; cdr3_aa: CASMGGRGEQYF; cdr3_nt: TGTGCCAGTATGGGCGGACGCGGGGAGCAGTACTTC
clone_size: once; d_call: TRBD1; j_call: TRBJ1-2; v_call: TRBV2; cdr3_aa: CASTQDRVFGYTF; cdr3_nt: TGTGCCAGCACCCAGGACAGGGTCTTCGGCTACACCTTC
clone_size: .; d_call: .; j_call: TRBJ2-5; v_call: TRBV14; cdr3_aa: CASSQDRTALETQYF; cdr3_nt: TGTGCCAGCAGCCAAGATCGGACAGCCCTGGAGACCCAGTACTTC
clone_size: .; d_call: TRBD2; j_call: TRBJ2-3; v_call: TRBV24-1; cdr3_aa: CATSDGRTSLAQYF; cdr3_nt: TGTGCCACCAGTGATGGAAGGACTAGCTTGGCGCAGTATTTT
clone_size: .; d_call: .; j_call: TRBJ1-1; v_call: TRBV4-1; cdr3_aa: CASSQDTGWGSEAFF; cdr3_nt: TGCGCCAGCAGCCAAGATACGGGGTGGGGATCTGAAGCTTTCTTT
clone_size: .; d_call: TRBD1; j_call: TRBJ2-2; v_call: TRBV5-7; cdr3_aa: CASSTDPRTGVSGELFF; cdr3_nt: TGTGCCAGCAGCACTGATCCCAGGACAGGGGTCTCCGGGGAGCTGTTTTTT
clone_size: .; d_call: .; j_call: TRBJ2-7; v_call: TRBV7-9; cdr3_aa: CASSSGQTFYEQYF; cdr3_nt: TGTGCCAGCAGCTCAGGACAGACCTTCTACGAGCAGTACTTC
clone_size: .; d_call: TRBD2; j_call: TRBJ2-2; v_call: TRBV5-4; cdr3_aa: CASSWGLDFTGELFF; cdr3_nt: TGTGCCAGCAGCTGGGGACTAGATTTCACCGGGGAGCTGTTTTTT
clone_size: .; d_call: .; j_call: TRBJ1-4; v_call: TRBV10-3; cdr3_aa: CAISEEAGHEKLFF; cdr3_nt: TGTGCCATCAGTGAGGAGGCAGGGCATGAAAAACTGTTTTTT
clone_size: .; d_call: TRBD1; j_call: TRBJ2-5; v_call: TRBV25-1; cdr3_aa: CASSRGGSQETQYF; cdr3_nt: TGTGCCAGCAGTCGAGGGGGCAGTCAAGAGACCCAGTACTTC
clone_size: .; d_call: TRBD1; j_call: TRBJ1-4; v_call: TRBV11-3; cdr3_aa: CASSRTGRDEKLFF; cdr3_nt: TGTGCCAGCAGCCGGACAGGGCGTGATGAAAAACTGTTTTTT
clone_size: .; d_call: .; j_call: TRBJ2-1; v_call: TRBV13; cdr3_aa: CASSLGASSYNEQFF; cdr3_nt: TGTGCCAGCAGCTTAGGGGCCAGCTCCTACAATGAGCAGTTCTTC
clone_size: once; d_call: TRBD1; j_call: TRBJ1-4; v_call: TRBV19; cdr3_aa: CASSIGQTGNNEKLFF; cdr3_nt: TGTGCCAGTAGTATCGGACAGACAGGGAATAATGAAAAACTGTTTTTT
clone_size: .; d_call: TRBD1; j_call: TRBJ1-1; v_call: TRBV11-3; cdr3_aa: CASSQGVGSRNTEAFF; cdr3_nt: TGTGCCAGCAGCCAGGGGGTAGGGAGCCGAAACACTGAAGCTTTCTTT
clone_size: .; d_call: TRBD1; j_call: TRBJ1-1; v_call: TRBV7-9; cdr3_aa: CASSLQGATEAFF; cdr3_nt: TGTGCCAGCAGCTTACAGGGGGCCACTGAAGCTTTCTTT
clone_size: .; d_call: TRBD2; j_call: TRBJ2-7; v_call: TRBV7-8; cdr3_aa: CASSLAVQAGGYSYEQYF; cdr3_nt: TGTGCCAGCAGCTTAGCGGTTCAAGCGGGGGGTTACTCCTACGAGCAGTACTTC
clone_size: .; d_call: .; j_call: TRBJ2-1; v_call: TRBV2; cdr3_aa: CASSELSTANNEQFF; cdr3_nt: TGTGCCAGCAGTGAATTGAGCACCGCCAACAATGAGCAGTTCTTC
clone_size: few; d_call: .; j_call: TRBJ1-2; v_call: TRBV18; cdr3_aa: CASSLDNYGYTF; cdr3_nt: TGTGCCAGCTCACTAGATAACTATGGCTACACCTTC
clone_size: .; d_call: TRBD1; j_call: TRBJ2-2; v_call: TRBV6-5; cdr3_aa: CASSFRGTNTGELFF; cdr3_nt: TGTGCCAGCAGCTTCAGGGGGACGAACACCGGGGAGCTGTTTTTT
clone_size: .; d_call: TRBD1; j_call: TRBJ2-4; v_call: TRBV7-6; cdr3_aa: CASSSGTGVDKNIQYF; cdr3_nt: TGTGCCAGCAGCAGCGGAACAGGGGTGGACAAAAACATTCAGTACTTC
clone_size: .; d_call: TRBD1; j_call: TRBJ2-4; v_call: TRBV5-1; cdr3_aa: CASSLSGGNKNIQYF; cdr3_nt: TGCGCCAGCAGCTTGTCAGGGGGCAACAAAAACATTCAGTACTTC
clone_size: .; d_call: .; j_call: TRBJ1-1; v_call: TRBV7-9; cdr3_aa: CASSGTGRRDTEAFF; cdr3_nt: TGTGCCAGCAGCGGGACCGGGCGGAGGGACACTGAAGCTTTCTTT
clone_size: .; d_call: TRBD1; j_call: TRBJ2-7; v_call: TRBV19; cdr3_aa: CASSPGQGQIYEQYF; cdr3_nt: TGTGCCAGTAGCCCGGGACAGGGTCAAATCTACGAGCAGTACTTC
clone_size: .; d_call: .; j_call: TRBJ1-5; v_call: TRBV21-1; cdr3_aa: CASSKGPDQGNQPQHF; cdr3_nt: TGTGCCAGCAGCAAAGGACCGGATCAGGGGAATCAGCCCCAGCATTTT
clone_size: few; d_call: TRBD2; j_call: TRBJ2-1; v_call: TRBV12-5; cdr3_aa: CASAKSGGDNEQFF; cdr3_nt: TGTGCTAGTGCAAAGAGCGGGGGGGACAATGAGCAGTTCTTC
clone_size: .; d_call: .; j_call: TRBJ2-1; v_call: TRBV19; cdr3_aa: CASSMRGLSSYNEQFF; cdr3_nt: TGTGCCAGTAGTATGCGAGGTCTCAGCTCCTACAATGAGCAGTTCTTC
clone_size: .; d_call: .; j_call: TRBJ1-2; v_call: TRBV24-1; cdr3_aa: CATSTNSYGYTF; cdr3_nt: TGTGCCACCAGTACAAACAGCTATGGCTACACCTTC